These T cell receptor beta chains were read from a single sample in a study of T cells in Graves' hyperthyroidism and ophthalmopathy. TCRdb redid the calling of the multiplex PCR reads with MiXCR, one entry per CDR3 protein. The sample yields 250,000 to 350,000 distinct CDR3 sequences, around 22% seen once. Sequencing was done on a sample of blood. The receptors here all came from a man aged 25 to 40 with Graves' ophthalmopathy. CDR3s include the opening cysteine and the closing phenylalanine or tryptophan. Fields, in order: clone size, J gene, V gene, D gene, CDR3 DNA, CDR3 protein. D genes are given only for firm matches. Only part of the rows carry a size: once, few, many, or a class if the clone is expanded.

NA | TRBJ2-1 | TRBV20-1 | NA | TGCAGTGCTAGAGTTCAGATCATTGAGCAGTTCTTC | CSARVQIIEQFF
NA | TRBJ1-1 | TRBV12-3/TRBV12-4 | NA | TGTGCCAGCAGGGGGGACGGTGAAGCTTTCTTT | CASRGDGEAFF
NA | TRBJ2-5 | TRBV20-1 | TRBD2 | TGCAGTGCTAGAGATCCACGGACTAGCTTTATGGTCCAAGAGACCCAGTACTTC | CSARDPRTSFMVQETQYF
many | TRBJ2-7 | TRBV11-3 | TRBD2 | TGTGCCAGCAGCGTGGCGGGAGCGATAAACTTC | CASSVAGAINF
many | TRBJ2-1 | TRBV20-1 | NA | TGCAGTGCTCCAGGGGGGGTAGTTTCGTACAATGAGCAGTTCTTC | CSAPGGVVSYNEQFF
NA | TRBJ1-1 | TRBV19 | NA | TGTGCCAGTAGTATCCCTCGGGGTCGGGGGTCCACTGAAGCTTTCTTT | CASSIPRGRGSTEAFF
NA | TRBJ2-1 | TRBV30 | NA | TGTGCCTGGAGTGTAGGTAGGGACAATGAGCAGTTCTTC | CAWSVGRDNEQFF
NA | TRBJ2-1 | TRBV20-1 | NA | TGCAGTGCTAGAGCGAGCGGCAATGAGCAGTTCTTC | CSARASGNEQFF
NA | TRBJ1-1 | TRBV10-3 | TRBD1 | TGTGCCATCAGTGGGAACCCACCCACAGGGGTTGATACTGAAGCTTTCTTT | CAISGNPPTGVDTEAFF
NA | TRBJ2-7 | TRBV5-1 | NA | TGCGCCAGCAGCACGGACCAATTCTACGAGCAGTACTTC | CASSTDQFYEQYF
many | TRBJ1-5 | TRBV7-8 | NA | TGTGCCAGCAGCAAAGGCGAGAGGGGCAATCAGCCCCAGCATTTT | CASSKGERGNQPQHF
NA | TRBJ2-7 | TRBV28 | TRBD1 | TGTGCCAGCAGCCCGGGGCTCCCGGGACAGGGATACGAGCAGTACTTC | CASSPGLPGQGYEQYF
many | TRBJ2-7 | TRBV11-2 | NA | TGTGCCAGCAGCCGCGGGACGGACCCCTCCTACGAGCAGTACTTC | CASSRGTDPSYEQYF
few | TRBJ2-3 | TRBV29-1 | TRBD2 | TGCAGCGTTGCCCCCACTAGCGGTCGCACAGATACGCAGTATTTT | CSVAPTSGRTDTQYF
few | TRBJ2-3 | TRBV10-3 | TRBD2 | TGTGCCATCAGAGTGACTAGCGGCACAGATACGCAGTATTTT | CAIRVTSGTDTQYF
few | TRBJ2-1 | TRBV20-1 | TRBD2 | TGCAGTGCTAGAGATGGTCCTAGCGGCAATGAGCAGTTCTTC | CSARDGPSGNEQFF
few | TRBJ1-2 | TRBV29-1 | NA | TGCAGCGTTGAAGGAGCGGGGATGAAGGGCTACACCTTC | CSVEGAGMKGYTF
NA | TRBJ2-7 | TRBV27 | NA | TGTGCCAGCAGGGAAAGGGACCGCTCCTACGAGCAGTACTTC | CASRERDRSYEQYF
few | TRBJ2-5 | TRBV28 | NA | TGTGCCAGCAGATCCAACAGGGTCCAAGAGACCCAGTACTTC | CASRSNRVQETQYF
few | TRBJ1-3 | TRBV9 | NA | TGTGCCAGCAGCGTAGGGAGGGATGGAAACACCATATATTTT | CASSVGRDGNTIYF
many | TRBJ2-7 | TRBV30 | NA | TGTGCCTGGAGTCGTATGGGGGCCCAAGGGGGTGAGCAGTACTTC | CAWSRMGAQGGEQYF
NA | TRBJ2-7 | TRBV18 | NA | TGTGCCAGCTCACCGACGAACGGGGCGTACGAGCAGTACTTC | CASSPTNGAYEQYF
NA | TRBJ2-7 | TRBV5-6 | TRBD2 | TGTGCCAGCAGCATCCTAGCGGGAGTTTTCAATGAGCAGTACTTC | CASSILAGVFNEQYF
many | TRBJ1-1 | TRBV18 | NA | TGTGCCAGCTCCTCCTCGATGAACACTGAAGCTTTCTTT | CASSSSMNTEAFF
NA | TRBJ2-2 | TRBV11-2 | NA | TGTGCCAACAGCCCCGCGGTGGGAATCGGGGAGCTGTTTTTT | CANSPAVGIGELFF
many | TRBJ1-6 | TRBV11-2 | NA | TGTGCCAGCAGCTTCACGGACAATAATTCACCCCTCCACTTT | CASSFTDNNSPLHF
NA | TRBJ2-5 | TRBV5-1 | NA | TGTGCCAGCCAGGTGGGGGCCCAAGAGACCCAGTACTTC | CASQVGAQETQYF
NA | TRBJ2-3 | TRBV10-3 | TRBD1 | TGTGCCATCAGTGAGAAAACCGGGACAGGGGGCGTGGGGTACACAGATACGCAGTATTTT | CAISEKTGTGGVGYTDTQYF
once | TRBJ2-6 | TRBV7-3 | NA | TGTGCCAGCAGCAAAAATCCCATTAGCTCTGGGGCCAACGTCCTGACTTTC | CASSKNPISSGANVLTF
many | TRBJ2-7 | TRBV6-2/TRBV6-3 | NA | TGTGCCACCCGACGAGGGTACGAGCAGTACTTC | CATRRGYEQYF
few | TRBJ2-2 | TRBV12-3/TRBV12-4 | NA | TGTGCCAGCAAACCCGACGGGGGGCGCCTTGCCGGGGAGCTGTTTTTT | CASKPDGGRLAGELFF
NA | TRBJ2-7 | TRBV11-2 | NA | TGTGCCAGCAGCTTAAACTTTCAGGGTTACGAGCAGTACTTC | CASSLNFQGYEQYF
many | TRBJ2-7 | TRBV3-1 | NA | TGTGCCAGCAGCACCTACAGGAATCTGGACTACGAGCAGTACTTC | CASSTYRNLDYEQYF
few | TRBJ2-3 | TRBV12-5 | NA | TGTGCTAGTGGTCCTTTGGCGGGGTTCACAGATACGCAGTATTTT | CASGPLAGFTDTQYF
NA | TRBJ2-5 | TRBV20-1 | TRBD1 | TGCAGTGCTAGGGGGGACAGGGGAATCGGGGAGACCCAGTACTTC | CSARGDRGIGETQYF
few | TRBJ2-2 | TRBV6-2/TRBV6-3 | TRBD1 | TGTGCCAGCAGTCACGAGAGTACACAACGGGACAGGGGCTATTACACCGGGGAGCTGTTTTTT | CASSHESTQRDRGYYTGELFF